This T cell receptor (beta chain) was documented in a study of blood T cells in healthy people across ages. Individuals who donated were healthy Caucasians from Russia aged roughly 6 to 100. A J-beta primer mix and a sample-barcoded 5' primer were used in a second PCR of roughly 6 to 11 cycles. TCRdb redid the calling of the 5' RACE reads with MiXCR, one entry per CDR3 protein. The table includes more than 900,000 distinct CDR3 sequences, 20% to 25% detected once. Germline trimming cut 6 bases from V and 4 bases from J; bases unmatched to any gene: 13. This CDR3 region has 17 residues. Details on this clonotype: Its antigen remains unidentified.

Regarding the study as a whole: No one knew whether donors had CMV, which possibly confounded expanded clonotype changes.

These data are also associated with another study on T cells of mothers and their children. That report notes: The study sampled three healthy Caucasian mothers and their six children. With the M1S primer of the second PCR, sample barcodes and 2-4 random nucleotides were added.

The TCR sequence derives from a girl aged 2 to 10 in good health. The sample taken for sequencing was blood. The chain joins TRBV12-3 or TRBV12-4 to TRBJ2-1; the match to TRBD2 covers 9 bases. CDR3 coding DNA: TGTGCCAGCAGCCAACTTGGTGCGGGAGGGGGTTACAATGAGCAGTTCTTC. This codes for CASSQLGAGGGYNEQFF.